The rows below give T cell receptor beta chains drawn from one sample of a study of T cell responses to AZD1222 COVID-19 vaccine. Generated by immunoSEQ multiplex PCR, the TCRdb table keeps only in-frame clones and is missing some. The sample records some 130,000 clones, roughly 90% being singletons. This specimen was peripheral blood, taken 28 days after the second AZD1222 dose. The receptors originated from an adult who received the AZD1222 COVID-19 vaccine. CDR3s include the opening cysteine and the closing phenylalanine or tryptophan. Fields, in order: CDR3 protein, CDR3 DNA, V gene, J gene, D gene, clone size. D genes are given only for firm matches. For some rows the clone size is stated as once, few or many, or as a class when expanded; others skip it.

CDR3: CASSPQGFLTEAFF
DNA: TGTGCCAGCAGCCCACAGGGTTTTTTGACTGAAGCTTTCTTT
V: TRBV7-9
J: TRBJ1-1
D: NA
size: NA

CDR3: CASSFHYSSYNEQFF
DNA: TGTGCCAGCAGCTTCCACTACAGCTCCTACAATGAGCAGTTCTTC
V: TRBV5-8
J: TRBJ2-1
D: NA
size: NA

CDR3: CASSLNDQPQHF
DNA: TGTGCCAGCAGCTTAAATGATCAGCCCCAGCATTTT
V: TRBV7-8
J: TRBJ1-5
D: NA
size: once

CDR3: CSIQGGTEAFF
DNA: TGCAGCATACAGGGAGGGACTGAAGCTTTCTTT
V: TRBV29-1
J: TRBJ1-1
D: NA
size: NA

CDR3: CASSRVQVEEQYF
DNA: TGTGCCAGCAGCCGAGTCCAGGTCGAAGAGCAGTACTTC
V: TRBV7-9
J: TRBJ2-7
D: NA
size: once

CDR3: CASQESGSPLHF
DNA: TGTGCCAGCCAGGAGAGTGGCTCACCCCTCCACTTT
V: TRBV2
J: TRBJ1-6
D: NA
size: NA

CDR3: CASSLAPGRDEQFF
DNA: TGTGCCAGCAGCTTAGCCCCAGGGAGGGATGAGCAGTTCTTC
V: TRBV7-6
J: TRBJ2-1
D: TRBD2
size: NA

CDR3: CASSLYASNQPQHF
DNA: TGTGCCAGCAGCTTATATGCGAGCAATCAGCCCCAGCATTTT
V: TRBV7-6
J: TRBJ1-5
D: NA
size: NA

CDR3: CASSPGQGREKLFF
DNA: TGTGCCAGCTCACCGGGACAGGGTCGGGAAAAACTGTTTTTT
V: TRBV18
J: TRBJ1-4
D: TRBD1
size: NA

CDR3: CSAHPGTEAFF
DNA: TGCAGTGCACACCCTGGGACTGAAGCTTTCTTT
V: TRBV20-1
J: TRBJ1-1
D: NA
size: NA

CDR3: CASSSRGATSGANVLTF
DNA: TGTGCCAGCAGCTCCCGGGGGGCCACCTCTGGGGCCAACGTCCTGACTTTC
V: TRBV11-3
J: TRBJ2-6
D: NA
size: NA

CDR3: CASSFNNEKLFF
DNA: TGTGCCAGCAGTTTCAACAATGAAAAACTGTTTTTT
V: TRBV28
J: TRBJ1-4
D: NA
size: NA

CDR3: CASSLASGALNTEAFF
DNA: TGTGCCAGCAGCTTAGCCTCAGGGGCCTTGAACACTGAAGCTTTCTTT
V: TRBV7-8
J: TRBJ1-1
D: NA
size: NA

CDR3: CASSLRTGSYNEQFF
DNA: TGTGCCAGCAGCCTAAGGACGGGTTCCTACAATGAGCAGTTCTTC
V: TRBV3-1/TRBV3-2
J: TRBJ2-1
D: NA
size: NA

CDR3: CASSLSTGGTSYEQYF
DNA: TGTGCCAGCAGTTTATCGACCGGGGGTACTTCCTACGAGCAGTACTTC
V: TRBV27
J: TRBJ2-7
D: NA
size: NA

CDR3: CASSPAVGTGVEFF
DNA: TGTGCCAGCAGTCCAGCCGTCGGGACAGGGGTTGAGTTCTTC
V: TRBV2
J: TRBJ2-1
D: TRBD1
size: NA

CDR3: CASSLDLAAYSNQPQHF
DNA: TGTGCCAGCAGCTTAGATCTAGCGGCTTATAGCAATCAGCCCCAGCATTTT
V: TRBV11-3
J: TRBJ1-5
D: NA
size: NA

CDR3: CASSGRDRSPLHF
DNA: TGTGCCAGCAGTGGAAGGGACAGATCACCCCTCCACTTT
V: TRBV2
J: TRBJ1-6
D: TRBD1
size: NA

CDR3: CASSPGQGGTGELFF
DNA: TGCGCCAGCAGCCCGGGACAGGGGGGCACCGGGGAGCTGTTTTTT
V: TRBV5-1
J: TRBJ2-2
D: TRBD1
size: NA

CDR3: CASSAGGTGQHYGYTF
DNA: TGTGCCAGCAGCGCGGGGGGGACAGGTCAGCACTATGGCTACACCTTC
V: TRBV9
J: TRBJ1-2
D: TRBD1
size: NA

CDR3: CGAGTGGGYTF
DNA: TGTGGAGCCGGGACAGGAGGTGGCTACACCTTC
V: TRBV19
J: TRBJ1-2
D: TRBD1
size: NA

CDR3: CASIWTPRRETQYF
DNA: TGTGCCAGCATCTGGACCCCCAGAAGAGAGACCCAGTACTTC
V: TRBV2
J: TRBJ2-5
D: NA
size: NA

CDR3: CASSFRGVADTQYF
DNA: TGTGCCAGCAGCTTTAGAGGGGTTGCAGATACGCAGTATTTT
V: TRBV7-4
J: TRBJ2-3
D: NA
size: NA

CDR3: CASRDQGTGNTIYF
DNA: TGTGCCAGTAGAGATCAGGGAACTGGAAACACCATATATTTT
V: TRBV19
J: TRBJ1-3
D: NA
size: NA

CDR3: CSASSGQSFYNEQFF
DNA: TGCAGTGCTAGTTCCGGACAATCGTTCTACAATGAGCAGTTCTTC
V: TRBV20-1
J: TRBJ2-1
D: NA
size: NA

CDR3: CASSLAIQGSGVDTQYF
DNA: TGTGCCAGCAGCTTGGCCATACAGGGAAGCGGGGTGGATACGCAGTATTTT
V: TRBV5-6
J: TRBJ2-3
D: NA
size: NA